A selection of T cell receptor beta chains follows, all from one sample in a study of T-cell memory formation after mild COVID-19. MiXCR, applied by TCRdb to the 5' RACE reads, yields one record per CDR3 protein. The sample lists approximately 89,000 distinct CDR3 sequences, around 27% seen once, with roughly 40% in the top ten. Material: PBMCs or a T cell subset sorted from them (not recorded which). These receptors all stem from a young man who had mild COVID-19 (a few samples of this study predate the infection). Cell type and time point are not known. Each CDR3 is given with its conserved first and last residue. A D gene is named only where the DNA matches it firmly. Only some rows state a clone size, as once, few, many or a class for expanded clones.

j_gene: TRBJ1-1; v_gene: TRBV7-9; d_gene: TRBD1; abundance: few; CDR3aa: CASSSRQGVNTEAFF; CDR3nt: TGTGCCAGCAGCTCCCGACAGGGGGTGAACACTGAAGCTTTCTTT
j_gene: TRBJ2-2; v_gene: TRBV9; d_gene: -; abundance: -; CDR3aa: CASSVGRSDVQFGELFF; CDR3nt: TGTGCCAGCAGCGTAGGACGTTCGGACGTACAATTCGGGGAGCTGTTTTTT
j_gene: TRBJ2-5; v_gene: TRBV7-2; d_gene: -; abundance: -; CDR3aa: CASSLGDSGQETQYF; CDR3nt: TGTGCCAGCAGCTTAGGAGACTCAGGCCAAGAGACCCAGTACTTC
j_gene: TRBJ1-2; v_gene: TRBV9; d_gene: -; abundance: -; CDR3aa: CASSVVSGGEGYTF; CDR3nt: TGTGCCAGCAGCGTAGTGTCAGGTGGTGAGGGCTACACCTTC
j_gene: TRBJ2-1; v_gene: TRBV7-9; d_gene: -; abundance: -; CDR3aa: CASTPRVGGPRNEQFF; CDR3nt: TGTGCCAGCACCCCGAGGGTGGGGGGGCCACGGAATGAGCAGTTCTTC
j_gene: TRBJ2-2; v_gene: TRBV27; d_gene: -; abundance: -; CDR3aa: CASSPSMGAGELFF; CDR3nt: TGTGCCAGCAGCCCGTCGATGGGAGCCGGGGAGCTGTTTTTT
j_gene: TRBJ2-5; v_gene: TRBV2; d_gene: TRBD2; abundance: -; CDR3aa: CASNGLGETQYF; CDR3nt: TGTGCCAGCAACGGACTAGGGGAGACCCAGTACTTC
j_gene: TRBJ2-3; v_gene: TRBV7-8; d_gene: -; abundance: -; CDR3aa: CASSLIPGGADTQYF; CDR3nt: TGTGCCAGCAGCTTGATACCCGGGGGCGCAGATACGCAGTATTTT
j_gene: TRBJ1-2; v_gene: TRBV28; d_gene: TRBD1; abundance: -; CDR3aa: CASSETGGNYGYTF; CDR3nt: TGTGCCAGCAGTGAGACAGGGGGGAACTATGGCTACACCTTC
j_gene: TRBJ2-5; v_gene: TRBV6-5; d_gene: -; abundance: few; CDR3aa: CASSLYFGGTQYF; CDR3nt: TGTGCCAGCAGCCTATATTTTGGGGGGACCCAGTACTTC
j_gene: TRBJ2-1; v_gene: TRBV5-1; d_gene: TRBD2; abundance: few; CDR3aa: CASSPGLAGYNEQFF; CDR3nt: TGCGCCAGCAGCCCCGGACTAGCGGGGTACAATGAGCAGTTCTTC
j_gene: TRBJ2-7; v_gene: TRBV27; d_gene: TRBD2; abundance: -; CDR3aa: CASSWTSASYEQYF; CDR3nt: TGTGCCAGCAGTTGGACTAGCGCATCCTACGAGCAGTACTTC
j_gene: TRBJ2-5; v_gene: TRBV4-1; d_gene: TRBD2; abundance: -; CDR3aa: CASSQGGAGGQETQYF; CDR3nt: TGCGCCAGCAGCCAAGGCGGGGCGGGGGGACAAGAGACCCAGTACTTC
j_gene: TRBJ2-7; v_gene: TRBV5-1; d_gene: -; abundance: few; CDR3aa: CASTGMGSEQYF; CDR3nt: TGCGCCAGCACTGGGATGGGTAGCGAGCAGTACTTC
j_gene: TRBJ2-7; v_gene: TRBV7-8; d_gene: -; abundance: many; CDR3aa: CASSLRLSFYEQYF; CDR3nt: TGTGCCAGCAGCTTAAGGCTCAGCTTTTACGAGCAGTACTTC
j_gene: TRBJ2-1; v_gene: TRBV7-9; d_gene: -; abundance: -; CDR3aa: CASSSDRSAWNEQFF; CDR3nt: TGTGCCAGCAGCTCCGACAGGTCCGCTTGGAATGAGCAGTTCTTC
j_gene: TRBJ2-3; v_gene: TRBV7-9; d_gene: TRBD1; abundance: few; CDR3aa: CASSPAQGAERVAQYF; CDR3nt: TGTGCCAGCAGCCCCGCCCAGGGGGCGGAACGGGTCGCGCAGTATTTT
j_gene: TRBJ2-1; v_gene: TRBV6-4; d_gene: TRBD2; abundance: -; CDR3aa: CASKIGDYDLNEQFF; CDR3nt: TGTGCCAGCAAGATAGGGGACTACGATCTCAATGAGCAGTTCTTC
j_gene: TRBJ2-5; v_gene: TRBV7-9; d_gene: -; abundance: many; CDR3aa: CASSWGETQYF; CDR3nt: TGTGCCAGCAGCTGGGGGGAGACCCAGTACTTC
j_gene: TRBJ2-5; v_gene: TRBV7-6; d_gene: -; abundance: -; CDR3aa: CASTPPRGPQTQYF; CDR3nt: TGTGCCAGCACACCTCCCCGGGGACCCCAGACCCAGTACTTC
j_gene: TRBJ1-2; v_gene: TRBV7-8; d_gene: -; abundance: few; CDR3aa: CASSLASFPTSYGYTF; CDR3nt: TGTGCCAGCAGCTTAGCCAGTTTCCCGACCTCCTATGGCTACACCTTC
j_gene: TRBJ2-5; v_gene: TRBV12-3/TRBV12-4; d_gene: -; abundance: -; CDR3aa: CASSFTLDIQETQYF; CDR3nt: TGTGCCAGCAGTTTTACCCTCGACATCCAGGAGACCCAGTACTTC
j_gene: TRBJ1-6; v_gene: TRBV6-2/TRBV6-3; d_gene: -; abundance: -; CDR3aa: CASRIEQRLDRGSPLHF; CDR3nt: TGTGCCAGCAGGATAGAACAGCGACTGGACCGGGGGTCACCCCTCCACTTT
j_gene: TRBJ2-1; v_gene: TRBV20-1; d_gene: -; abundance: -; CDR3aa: CSAPLSSYNEQFF; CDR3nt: TGCAGTGCCCCTCTAAGCTCCTACAATGAGCAGTTCTTC
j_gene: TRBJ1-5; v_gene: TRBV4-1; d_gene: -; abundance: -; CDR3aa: CASSQAGSREAQHF; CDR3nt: TGCGCCAGCAGCCAAGCCGGGTCTCGGGAGGCCCAGCATTTT
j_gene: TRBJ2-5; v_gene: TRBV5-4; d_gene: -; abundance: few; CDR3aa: CASSPRPLETQYF; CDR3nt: TGTGCCAGCAGCCCCCGCCCCTTGGAGACCCAGTACTTC
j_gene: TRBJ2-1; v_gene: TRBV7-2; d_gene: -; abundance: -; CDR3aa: CASRGQTRWIEQFF; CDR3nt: TGTGCCAGCAGGGGGCAGACTAGGTGGATAGAGCAGTTCTTC
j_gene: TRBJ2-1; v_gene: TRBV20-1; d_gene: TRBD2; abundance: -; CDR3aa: CSASSGGFYNEQFF; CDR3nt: TGCAGTGCCTCCAGCGGGGGGTTCTACAATGAGCAGTTCTTC
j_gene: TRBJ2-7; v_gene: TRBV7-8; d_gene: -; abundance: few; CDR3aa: CASSLVGSTYEQYF; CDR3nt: TGTGCCAGCAGCTTAGTGGGCAGTACCTACGAGCAGTACTTC
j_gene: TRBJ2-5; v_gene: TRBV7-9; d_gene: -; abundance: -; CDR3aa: CASSSTGQETQYF; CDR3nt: TGTGCCAGCAGCTCGACAGGCCAAGAGACCCAGTACTTC
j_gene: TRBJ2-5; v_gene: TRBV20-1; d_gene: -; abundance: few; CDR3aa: CSARPRTLPGDQYF; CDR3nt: TGCAGTGCTAGACCTCGGACCTTACCCGGGGACCAGTACTTC
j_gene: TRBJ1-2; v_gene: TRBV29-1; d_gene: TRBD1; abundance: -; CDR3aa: CSAGTDHGYTF; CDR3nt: TGCAGCGCCGGGACAGACCATGGCTACACCTTC
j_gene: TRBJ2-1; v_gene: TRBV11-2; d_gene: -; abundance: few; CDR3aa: CASLLGREQFF; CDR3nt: TGTGCCAGCCTATTGGGGCGGGAGCAGTTCTTC
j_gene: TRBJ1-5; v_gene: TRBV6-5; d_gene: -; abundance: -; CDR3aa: CASSHNSNQPQHF; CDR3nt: TGTGCCAGCAGTCATAATAGCAATCAGCCCCAGCATTTT
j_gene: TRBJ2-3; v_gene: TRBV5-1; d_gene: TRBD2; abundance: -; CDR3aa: CASSLVSGGAQQYF; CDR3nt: TGCGCCAGCAGCTTGGTTAGCGGGGGGGCCCAGCAGTATTTT
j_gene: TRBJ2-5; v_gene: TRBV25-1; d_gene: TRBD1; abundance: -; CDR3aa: CASSGDRGQETQYF; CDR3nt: TGTGCCAGCAGTGGCGACAGGGGCCAAGAGACCCAGTACTTC
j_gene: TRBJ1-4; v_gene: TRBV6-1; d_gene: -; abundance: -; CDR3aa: CASSEIAGRDEKLFF; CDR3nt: TGTGCCAGCAGTGAGATTGCAGGGAGGGATGAAAAACTGTTTTTT
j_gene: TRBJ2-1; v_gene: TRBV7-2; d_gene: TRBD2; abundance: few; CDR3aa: CASSSLAGGSYNEQFF; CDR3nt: TGTGCCAGCAGCTCATTAGCGGGGGGCTCCTACAATGAGCAGTTCTTC
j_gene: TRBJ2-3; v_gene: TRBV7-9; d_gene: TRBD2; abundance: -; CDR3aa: CASSAEASGASTDTQYF; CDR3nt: TGTGCCAGCAGCGCAGAGGCTAGCGGGGCTAGCACAGATACGCAGTATTTT
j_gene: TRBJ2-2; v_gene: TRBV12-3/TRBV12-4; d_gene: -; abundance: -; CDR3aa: CASSLEGGTGELFF; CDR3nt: TGTGCCAGCAGTTTAGAAGGGGGCACCGGGGAGCTGTTTTTT
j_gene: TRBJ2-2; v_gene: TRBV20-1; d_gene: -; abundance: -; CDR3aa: CSAATVNTGELFF; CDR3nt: TGCAGTGCTGCCACTGTGAACACCGGGGAGCTGTTTTTT
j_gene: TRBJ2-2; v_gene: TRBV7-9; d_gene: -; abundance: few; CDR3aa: CASSSGTKDTGELFF; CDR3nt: TGTGCCAGCAGCTCTGGGACGAAGGACACCGGGGAGCTGTTTTTT
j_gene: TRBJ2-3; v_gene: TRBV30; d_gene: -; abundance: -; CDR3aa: CAWSDQGDTQYF; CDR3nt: TGTGCCTGGAGTGATCAGGGAGATACGCAGTATTTT
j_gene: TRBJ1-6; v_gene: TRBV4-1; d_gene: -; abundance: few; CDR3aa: CASSQDRAGSKLRSPLHF; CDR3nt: TGCGCCAGCAGCCAAGATCGGGCAGGGAGCAAGTTGAGGTCACCCCTCCACTTT
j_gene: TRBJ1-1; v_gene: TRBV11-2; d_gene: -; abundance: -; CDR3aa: CASSFWFRAFF; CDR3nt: TGTGCCAGCAGCTTTTGGTTTCGGGCTTTCTTT